This TCR beta chain was documented in a study of identical twins. MiXCR, run by TCRdb on the 5' RACE reads, gives a single entry per CDR3 protein. The table has hundreds of thousands of distinct CDR3 sequences, roughly 24% seen once; the top ten hold about 2.9%. General study results and limits: Part of the zero-insertion signal could reflect confounding by invariant MAIT and iNKT cells.

This CDR3 has 13 residues. Germline CDR1 is SNHLY and CDR2 is FYNNEI. Trimming took 4 bases from V and 4 from J, leaving 8 bases between them. There are a few counts of this clonotype. The antigen is undetermined. This sample also belongs to another study, concerning T cells expressing NK-cell markers. That paper adds: CD3+CD56+NKG2C+, CD3+CD56+NKG2C- and CD3+CD56-NKG2C+ T cells, once sorted, supplied the TCR beta repertoires. Seven of the eight sequenced donors were classified as HCMV-seropositive, and one was classified as seronegative.

Sequenced sample: CD4+ T cells sorted from blood. This clonotype was obtained from a woman under 30 in good health. The chain links TRBV2 to TRBJ2-4; D call uncertain. In DNA form, the CDR3 reads TGTGCCAGCAGTGGAGACACTAAAAACATTCAGTACTTC. Translating gives CASSGDTKNIQYF.